The clone carrying this T cell receptor (beta chain) has a count of ten or more. Time point denoted: patch test 2, 6 weeks after DPC sensitization. Stated treatment: therapeutic diphenylcyclopropenone sensitization with weekly scalp DPC. V gave up 5 bases and J gave up 5 bases; unmatched junction bases: 5. The CDR3 runs to 14 residues. From germline, CDR1 is SGHTA and CDR2 FQGTGA. This sample stems from a study of human T cells and chemical hapten exposure. TCRdb re-derived calls from the RACE reads in MiXCR, one entry per CDR3 protein. This sample has over 85,000 distinct CDR3 sequences, with approximately 8.6% found just once.

The receptor comes from a middle-aged woman with alopecia areata. Some clones in this sample may be carry-over from other donors' samples. This chain links TRBV7-3 with TRBJ2-2; 7 nucleotides match TRBD1. This specimen consisted of whole blood, obtained in connection with sensitization to the hapten diphenylcyclopropenone (DPC). CDR3 amino acids: CASSLGQRTGELFF. The CDR3 DNA follows: TGTGCCAGCAGCCTGGGACAGAGAACCGGGGAGCTGTTTTTT.